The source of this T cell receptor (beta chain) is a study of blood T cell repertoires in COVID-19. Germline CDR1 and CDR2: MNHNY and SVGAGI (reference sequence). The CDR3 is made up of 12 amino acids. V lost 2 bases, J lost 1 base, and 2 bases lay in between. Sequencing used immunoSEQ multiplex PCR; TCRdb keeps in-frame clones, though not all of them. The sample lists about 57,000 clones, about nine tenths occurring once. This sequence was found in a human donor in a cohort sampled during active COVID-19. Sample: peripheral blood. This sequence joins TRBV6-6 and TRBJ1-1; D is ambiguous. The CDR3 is CASSYRNTEAFF. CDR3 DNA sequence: TGTGCCAGCAGTTACCGGAACACTGAAGCTTTCTTT.